These 3 T cell receptor beta chains were all obtained from the same sample, sequenced in a study of shared clonotypes between healthy human individuals. Sequenced by immunoSEQ multiplex PCR; TCRdb stores in-frame clones only, minus some. The sample has roughly 2.5 million clones, just over 90% seen once; the top ten hold 0.13% to 0.15%. Sequenced sample: naive CD4+ T cells sorted from blood. Subset reported: CD45RA+ positively selected. These receptors came from a man between 18 and 29 years old in good health.

There are a few counts of this clone. The rearrangement joins TRBV7-9 to TRBJ1-2, with D uncertain. Trimming shortened V by 9 bases and J by 6 bases, and 20 bases separated the two germline ends. The CDR3 has 14 amino acids. Looked up from germline, CDR1 is SEHNR and CDR2 is FQNEAQ (reference sequence). The CDR3 spells CARRPGSQRDGYTF. The CDR3 nucleotides are TGTGCCAGGAGGCCGGGTTCCCAGCGAGATGGCTACACCTTC.

The rearrangement uses TRBV7-2 and TRBJ2-2, with D possibly being TRBD1 (8 bases). This CDR3 spans 15 amino acids. CDR1 SGHTA and CDR2 FQGNSA come from the germline V gene. The V and J ends lost 7 bases and 3 bases respectively, with 15 bases between them. The chain's CDR3 is CASTRQGRDTGELFF. The DNA for the CDR3 is TGTGCCAGCACCAGACAGGGGAGGGACACCGGGGAGCTGTTTTTT.

The rearrangement uses TRBV4-1 and TRBJ2-3; 9 bases match TRBD2. CDR1 is MGHRA, CDR2 YSYEKL, per germline. V lost 4 bases to trimming and J lost 5 bases; unmatched junction nucleotides: 7. This CDR3 has 15 amino acids. CDR3 amino acids: CASSLWTSVGDTQYF. The CDR3 coding sequence is TGCGCCAGCAGCCTCTGGACTAGCGTAGGAGATACGCAGTATTTT.